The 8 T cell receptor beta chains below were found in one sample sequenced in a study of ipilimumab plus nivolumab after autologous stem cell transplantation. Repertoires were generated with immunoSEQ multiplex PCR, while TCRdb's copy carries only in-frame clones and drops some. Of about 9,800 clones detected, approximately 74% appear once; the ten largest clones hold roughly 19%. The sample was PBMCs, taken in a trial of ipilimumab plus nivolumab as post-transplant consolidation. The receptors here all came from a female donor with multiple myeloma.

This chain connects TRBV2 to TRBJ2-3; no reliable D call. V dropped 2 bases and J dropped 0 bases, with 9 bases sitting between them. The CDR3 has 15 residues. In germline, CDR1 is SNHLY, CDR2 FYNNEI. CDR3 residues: CASSERVGSTDTQYF. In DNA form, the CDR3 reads TGTGCCAGCAGTGAACGGGTGGGAAGCACAGATACGCAGTATTTT.

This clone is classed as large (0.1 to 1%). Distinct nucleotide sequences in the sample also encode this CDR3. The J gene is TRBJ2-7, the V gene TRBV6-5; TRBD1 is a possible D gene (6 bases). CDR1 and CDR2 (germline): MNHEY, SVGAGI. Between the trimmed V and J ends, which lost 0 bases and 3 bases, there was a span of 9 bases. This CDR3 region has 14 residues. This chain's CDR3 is CASSYSQGRYEQYF. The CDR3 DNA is TGTGCCAGCAGTTACTCGCAGGGGCGCTACGAGCAGTACTTC.

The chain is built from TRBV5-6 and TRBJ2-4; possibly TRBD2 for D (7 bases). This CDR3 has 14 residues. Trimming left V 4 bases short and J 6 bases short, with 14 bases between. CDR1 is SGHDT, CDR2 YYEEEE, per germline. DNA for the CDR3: TGTGCCAGCAGCACTCCGGGGGGCAGAAACATTCAGTACTTC. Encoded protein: CASSTPGGRNIQYF.

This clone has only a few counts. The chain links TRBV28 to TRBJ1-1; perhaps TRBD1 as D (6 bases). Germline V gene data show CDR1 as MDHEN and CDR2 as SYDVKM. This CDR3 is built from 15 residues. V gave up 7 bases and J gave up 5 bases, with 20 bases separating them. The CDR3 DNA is TGTGCCAGCACCGACGCGGCAGGGGCTCATACTGAAGCTTTCTTT. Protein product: CASTDAAGAHTEAFF.

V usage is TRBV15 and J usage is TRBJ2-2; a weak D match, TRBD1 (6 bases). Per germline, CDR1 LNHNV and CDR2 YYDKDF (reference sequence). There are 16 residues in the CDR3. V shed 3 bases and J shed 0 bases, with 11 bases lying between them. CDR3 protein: CATSRETGSNTGELFF. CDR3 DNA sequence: TGTGCCACCAGCAGGGAGACAGGATCGAACACCGGGGAGCTGTTTTTT.

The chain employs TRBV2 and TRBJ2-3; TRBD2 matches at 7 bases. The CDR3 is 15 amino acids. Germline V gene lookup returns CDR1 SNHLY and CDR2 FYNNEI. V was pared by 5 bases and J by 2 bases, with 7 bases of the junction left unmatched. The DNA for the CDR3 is TGTGCCAGCAGTTACCCGGGACTACTCACAGATACGCAGTATTTT. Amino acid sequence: CASSYPGLLTDTQYF.

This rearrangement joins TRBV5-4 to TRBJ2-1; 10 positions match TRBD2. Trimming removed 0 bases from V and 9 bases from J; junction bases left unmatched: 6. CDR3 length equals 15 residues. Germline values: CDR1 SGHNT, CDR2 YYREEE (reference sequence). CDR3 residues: CASSLEAGGRVEQFF. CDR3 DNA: TGTGCCAGCAGCTTGGAAGCGGGAGGGCGGGTTGAGCAGTTCTTC.

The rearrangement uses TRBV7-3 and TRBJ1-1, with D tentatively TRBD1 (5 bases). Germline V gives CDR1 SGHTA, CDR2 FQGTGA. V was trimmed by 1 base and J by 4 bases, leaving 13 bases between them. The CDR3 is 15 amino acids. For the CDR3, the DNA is TGTGCCAGCAGCTTAAACCAGGGAGTGACCACTGAAGCTTTCTTT. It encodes CASSLNQGVTTEAFF.